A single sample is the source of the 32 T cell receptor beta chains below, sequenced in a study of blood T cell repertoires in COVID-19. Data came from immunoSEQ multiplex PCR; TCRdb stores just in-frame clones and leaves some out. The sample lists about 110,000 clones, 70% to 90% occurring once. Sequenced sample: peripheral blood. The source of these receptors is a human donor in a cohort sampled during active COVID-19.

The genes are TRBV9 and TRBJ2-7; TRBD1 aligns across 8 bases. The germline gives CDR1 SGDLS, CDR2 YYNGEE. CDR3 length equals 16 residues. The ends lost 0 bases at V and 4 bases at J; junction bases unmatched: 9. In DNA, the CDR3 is TGTGCCAGCAGCGTAGGGGCAGGGGGCATAGGTTACGAGCAGTACTTC. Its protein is CASSVGAGGIGYEQYF.

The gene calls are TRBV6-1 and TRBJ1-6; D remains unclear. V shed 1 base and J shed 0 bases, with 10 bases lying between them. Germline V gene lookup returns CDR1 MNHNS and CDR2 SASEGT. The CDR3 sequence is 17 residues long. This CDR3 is CASSEVGGSSYNSPLHF. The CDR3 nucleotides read TGTGCCAGCAGTGAAGTGGGAGGGAGCTCCTATAATTCACCCCTCCACTTT.

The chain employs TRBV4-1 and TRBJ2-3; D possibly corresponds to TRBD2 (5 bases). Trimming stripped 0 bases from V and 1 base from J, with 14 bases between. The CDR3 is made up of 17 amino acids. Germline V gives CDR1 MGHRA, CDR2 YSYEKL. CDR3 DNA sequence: TGCGCCAGCAGCCAAGATCAGTACCGAGCGGGCACAGATACGCAGTATTTT. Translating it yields CASSQDQYRAGTDTQYF.

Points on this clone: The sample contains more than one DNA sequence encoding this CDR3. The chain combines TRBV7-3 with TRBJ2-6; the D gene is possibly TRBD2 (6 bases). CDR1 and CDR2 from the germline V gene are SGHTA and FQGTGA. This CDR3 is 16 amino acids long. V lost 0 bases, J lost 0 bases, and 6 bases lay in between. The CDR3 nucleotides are TGTGCCAGCAGCTTAACGGGGGGCTCTGGGGCCAACGTCCTGACTTTC. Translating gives CASSLTGGSGANVLTF.

CDR3 coding DNA: TGTGCCAGCAGCCAAGCAGACAGACGCAATCAGCCCCAGCATTTT. Translation gives CASSQADRRNQPQHF. V usage is TRBV3-1 (or the pseudogene TRBV3-2) and J usage is TRBJ1-5; D perhaps matches TRBD1 (5 bases). Deletions cut 1 base from V and 2 bases from J, with 9 bases between. This CDR3 contains 15 residues. Germline assignment: CDR1 LGHDT and CDR2 YNNKEL (reference sequence).

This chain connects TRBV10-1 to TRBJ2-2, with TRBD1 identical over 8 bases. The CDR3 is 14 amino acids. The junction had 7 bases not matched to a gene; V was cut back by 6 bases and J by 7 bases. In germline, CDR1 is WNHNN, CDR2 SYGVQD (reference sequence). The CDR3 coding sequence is TGCGCCAGCAGCGCAGGGGGCGCGGTCGGGGAGCTGTTTTTT. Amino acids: CASSAGGAVGELFF.

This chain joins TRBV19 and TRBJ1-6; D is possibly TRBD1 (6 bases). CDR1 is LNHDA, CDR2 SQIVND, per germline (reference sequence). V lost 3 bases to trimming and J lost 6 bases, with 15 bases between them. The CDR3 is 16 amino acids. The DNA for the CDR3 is TGTGCCAGTAGTATCGGGGACAAGGGGGTTAATTCACCCCTCCACTTT. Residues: CASSIGDKGVNSPLHF.

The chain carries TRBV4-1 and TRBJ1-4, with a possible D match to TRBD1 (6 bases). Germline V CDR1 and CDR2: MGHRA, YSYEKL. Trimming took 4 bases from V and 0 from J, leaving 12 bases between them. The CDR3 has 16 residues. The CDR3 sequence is CASSRQGTSTNEKLFF. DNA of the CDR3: TGCGCCAGCAGCCGCCAGGGGACCTCAACTAATGAAAAACTGTTTTTT.

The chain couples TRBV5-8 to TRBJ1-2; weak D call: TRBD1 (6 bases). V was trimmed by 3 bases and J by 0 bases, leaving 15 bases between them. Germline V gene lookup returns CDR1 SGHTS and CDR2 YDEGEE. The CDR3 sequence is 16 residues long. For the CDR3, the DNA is TGTGCCAGCAGCTCCCTTTCTGGGGGCTCTAACTATGGCTACACCTTC. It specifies CASSSLSGGSNYGYTF. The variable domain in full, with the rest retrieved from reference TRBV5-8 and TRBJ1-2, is EAGVTQSPTHLIKTRGQQATLRCSPISGHTSVYWYQQALGLGLQFLLWYDEGEERNRGNFPPRFSGRQFPNYSSELNVNALELEDSALYLCASSSLSGGSNYGYTFGSGTRLTVV.

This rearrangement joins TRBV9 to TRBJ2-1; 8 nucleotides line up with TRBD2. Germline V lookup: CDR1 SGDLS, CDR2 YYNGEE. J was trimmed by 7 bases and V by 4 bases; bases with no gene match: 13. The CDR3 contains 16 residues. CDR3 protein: CASSLNGGAEVNEQFF. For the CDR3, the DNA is TGTGCCAGCAGCTTAAACGGGGGGGCCGAGGTAAATGAGCAGTTCTTC.

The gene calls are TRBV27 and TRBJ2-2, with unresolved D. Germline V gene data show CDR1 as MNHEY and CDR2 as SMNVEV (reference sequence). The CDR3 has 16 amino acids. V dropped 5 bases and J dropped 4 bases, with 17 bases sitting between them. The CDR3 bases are TGTGCCAGCAGTGTAACCGTTCTGCGCGGCACCGGGGAGCTGTTTTTT. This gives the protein CASSVTVLRGTGELFF.

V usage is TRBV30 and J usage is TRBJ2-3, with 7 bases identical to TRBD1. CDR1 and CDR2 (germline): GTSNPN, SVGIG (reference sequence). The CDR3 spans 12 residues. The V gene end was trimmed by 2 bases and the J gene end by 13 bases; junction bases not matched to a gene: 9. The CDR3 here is CAWSIGQAGEYF. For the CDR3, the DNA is TGTGCCTGGAGTATAGGACAGGCCGGGGAGTATTTT.

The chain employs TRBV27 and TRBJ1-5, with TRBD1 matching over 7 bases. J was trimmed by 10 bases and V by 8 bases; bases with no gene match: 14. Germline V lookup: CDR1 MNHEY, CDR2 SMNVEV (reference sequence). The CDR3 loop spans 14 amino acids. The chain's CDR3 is CASSDRVGWSPQHF. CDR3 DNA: TGTGCCAGCTCCGACAGGGTGGGATGGAGCCCCCAGCATTTT.

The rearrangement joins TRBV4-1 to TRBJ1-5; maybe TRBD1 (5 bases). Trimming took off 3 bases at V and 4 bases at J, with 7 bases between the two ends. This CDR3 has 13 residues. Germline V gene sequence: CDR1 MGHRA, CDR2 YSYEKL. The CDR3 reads CASSQGGNQPQHF. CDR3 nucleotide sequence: TGCGCCAGCAGCCAGGGGGGGAATCAGCCCCAGCATTTT.

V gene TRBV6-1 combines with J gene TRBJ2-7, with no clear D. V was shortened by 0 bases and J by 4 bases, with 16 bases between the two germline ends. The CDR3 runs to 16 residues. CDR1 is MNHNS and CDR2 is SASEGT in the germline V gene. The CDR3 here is CASSEALYLMNYEQYF. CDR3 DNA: TGTGCCAGCAGTGAAGCGCTGTACCTAATGAATTACGAGCAGTACTTC.

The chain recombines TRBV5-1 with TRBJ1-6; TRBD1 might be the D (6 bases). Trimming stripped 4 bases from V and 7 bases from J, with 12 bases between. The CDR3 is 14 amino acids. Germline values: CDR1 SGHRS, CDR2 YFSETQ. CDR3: CASSQGTTNSPLHF. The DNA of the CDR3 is TGCGCCAGCAGCCAGGGGACTACGAATTCACCCCTCCACTTT.

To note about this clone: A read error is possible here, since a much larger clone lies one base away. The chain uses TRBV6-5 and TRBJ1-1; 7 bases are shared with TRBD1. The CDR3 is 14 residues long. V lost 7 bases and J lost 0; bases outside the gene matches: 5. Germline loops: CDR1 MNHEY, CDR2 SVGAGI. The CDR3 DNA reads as TGTGCCAGCATTAAACAGGGGATGAACACTGAAGCTTTCTTT. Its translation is CASIKQGMNTEAFF.

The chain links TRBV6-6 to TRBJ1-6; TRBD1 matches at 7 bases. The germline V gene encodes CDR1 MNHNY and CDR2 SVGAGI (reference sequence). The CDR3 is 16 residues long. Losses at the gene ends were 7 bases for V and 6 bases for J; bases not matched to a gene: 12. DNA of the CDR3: TGTGCCAGCACCTTCGGGTCGGGACAGAGTAATTCACCCCTCCACTTT. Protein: CASTFGSGQSNSPLHF.

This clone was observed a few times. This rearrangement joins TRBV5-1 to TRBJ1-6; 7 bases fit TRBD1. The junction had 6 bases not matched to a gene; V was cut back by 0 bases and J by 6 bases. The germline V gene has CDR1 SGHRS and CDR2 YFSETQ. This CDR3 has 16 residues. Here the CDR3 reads CASSLDGDSGNSPLHF. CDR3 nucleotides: TGCGCCAGCAGCTTGGATGGGGACAGCGGTAATTCACCCCTCCACTTT. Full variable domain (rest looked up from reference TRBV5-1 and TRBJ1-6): KAGVTQTPRYLIKTRGQQVTLSCSPISGHRSVSWYQQTPGQGLQFLFEYFSETQRNKGNFPGRFSGRQFSNSRSEMNVSTLELGDSALYLCASSLDGDSGNSPLHFGNGTRLTVT.

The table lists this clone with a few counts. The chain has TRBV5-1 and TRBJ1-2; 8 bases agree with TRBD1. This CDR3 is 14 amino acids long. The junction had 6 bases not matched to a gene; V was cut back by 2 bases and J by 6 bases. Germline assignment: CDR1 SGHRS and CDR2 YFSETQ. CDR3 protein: CASSFSGGEDGYTF. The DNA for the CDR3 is TGCGCCAGCAGCTTCTCAGGGGGCGAAGATGGCTACACCTTC.

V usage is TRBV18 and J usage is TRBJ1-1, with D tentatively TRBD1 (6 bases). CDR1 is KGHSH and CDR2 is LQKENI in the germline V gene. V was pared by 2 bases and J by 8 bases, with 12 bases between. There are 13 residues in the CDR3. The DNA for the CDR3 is TGTGCCAGCTCACCAGGGTTAGACAGGGAAGCTTTCTTT. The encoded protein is CASSPGLDREAFF.

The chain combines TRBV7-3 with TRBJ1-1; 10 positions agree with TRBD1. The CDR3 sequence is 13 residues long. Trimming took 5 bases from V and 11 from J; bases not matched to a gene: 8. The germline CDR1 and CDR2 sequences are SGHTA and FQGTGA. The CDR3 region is CASSPPGQGIAFF. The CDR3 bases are TGTGCCAGCAGCCCACCGGGACAGGGGATCGCTTTCTTT.

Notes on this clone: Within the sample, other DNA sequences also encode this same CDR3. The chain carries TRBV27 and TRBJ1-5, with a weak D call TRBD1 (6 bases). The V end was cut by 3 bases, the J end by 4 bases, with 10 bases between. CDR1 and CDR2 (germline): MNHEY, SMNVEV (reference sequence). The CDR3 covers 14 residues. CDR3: CASSFGRGNQPQHF. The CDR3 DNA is TGTGCCAGCAGTTTCGGGAGGGGGAATCAGCCCCAGCATTTT.

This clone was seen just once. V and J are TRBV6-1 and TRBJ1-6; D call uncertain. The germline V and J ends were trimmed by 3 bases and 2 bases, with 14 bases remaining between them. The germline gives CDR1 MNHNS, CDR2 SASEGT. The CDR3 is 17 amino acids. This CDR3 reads CASSEVSGGTYNSPLHF. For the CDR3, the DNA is TGTGCCAGCAGTGAGGTGTCAGGTGGTACCTATAATTCACCCCTCCACTTT.

The CDR3 bases are TGTGCCAGCAGCCTCGGGACTAGCGCTTACAATGAGCAGTTCTTC. Translation: CASSLGTSAYNEQFF. This chain links TRBV7-2 with TRBJ2-1; 10 bases map to TRBD2. CDR3 size: 15 residues. J was trimmed by 4 bases and V by 5 bases; bases with no gene match: 5. From germline, CDR1 is SGHTA and CDR2 FQGNSA.

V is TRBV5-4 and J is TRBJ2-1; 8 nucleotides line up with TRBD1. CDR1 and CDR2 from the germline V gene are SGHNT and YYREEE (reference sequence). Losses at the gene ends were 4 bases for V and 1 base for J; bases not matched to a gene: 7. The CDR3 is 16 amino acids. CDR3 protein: CASSTGGTGSYNEQFF. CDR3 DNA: TGTGCCAGCAGCACAGGGGGGACGGGGTCCTACAATGAGCAGTTCTTC.

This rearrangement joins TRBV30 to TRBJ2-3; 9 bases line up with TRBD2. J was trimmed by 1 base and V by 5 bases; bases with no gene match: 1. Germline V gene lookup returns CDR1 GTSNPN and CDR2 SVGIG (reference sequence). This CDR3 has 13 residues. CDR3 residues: CAWGGGGTDTQYF. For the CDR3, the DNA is TGTGCCTGGGGCGGGGGGGGCACAGATACGCAGTATTTT.

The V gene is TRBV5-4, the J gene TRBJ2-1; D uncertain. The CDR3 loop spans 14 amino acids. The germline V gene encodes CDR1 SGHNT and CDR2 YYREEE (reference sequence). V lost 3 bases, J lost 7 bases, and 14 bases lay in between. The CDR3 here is CASSSRVSLNEQFF. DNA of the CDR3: TGTGCCAGCAGCTCCCGGGTTAGTCTTAATGAGCAGTTCTTC.

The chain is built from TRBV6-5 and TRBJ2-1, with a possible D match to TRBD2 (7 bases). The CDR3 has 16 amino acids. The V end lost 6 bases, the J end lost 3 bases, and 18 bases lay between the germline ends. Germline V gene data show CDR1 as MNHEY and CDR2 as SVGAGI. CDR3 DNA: TGTGCCAGCAGGTACACGAGGGGGGGGTTCTACAATGAGCAGTTCTTC. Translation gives CASRYTRGGFYNEQFF.

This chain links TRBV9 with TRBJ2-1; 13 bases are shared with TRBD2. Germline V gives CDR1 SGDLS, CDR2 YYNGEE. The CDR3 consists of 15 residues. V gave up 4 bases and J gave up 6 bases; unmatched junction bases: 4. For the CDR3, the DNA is TGTGCCAGCAGCCCCACTAGCGGGAGGGGCAATGAGCAGTTCTTC. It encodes CASSPTSGRGNEQFF.

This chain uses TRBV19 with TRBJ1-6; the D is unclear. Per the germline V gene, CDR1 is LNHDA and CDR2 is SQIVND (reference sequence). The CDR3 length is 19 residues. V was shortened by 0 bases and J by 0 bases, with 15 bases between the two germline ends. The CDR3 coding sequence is TGTGCCAGTAGTATAGACTCATATCGGCGGAGCTCCTATAATTCACCCCTCCACTTT. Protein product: CASSIDSYRRSSYNSPLHF.

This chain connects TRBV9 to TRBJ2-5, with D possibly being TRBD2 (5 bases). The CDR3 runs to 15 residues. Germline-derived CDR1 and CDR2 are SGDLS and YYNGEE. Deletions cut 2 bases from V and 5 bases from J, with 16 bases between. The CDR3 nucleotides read TGTGCCAGCAGCGTCTGGGGAGACCCGGGGGAGACCCAGTACTTC. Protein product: CASSVWGDPGETQYF.